This T cell receptor beta chain was identified during a study of CD8 T cells in ankylosing spondylitis. This clonotype was counted a few times. Antigen specificity is unknown. Molecular-barcoded quantitative 5'-RACE produced these TCR beta libraries. TCRdb processed the 5' RACE reads anew with MiXCR; each CDR3 protein has one entry. Counted here are about 140,000 distinct CDR3 sequences, 7% to 9% occurring once; the ten biggest clones make up more than 7%. General study findings and limits: Past studies reported some motif variants in reactive arthritis synovial fluid and blood. Reportedly, disease-linked clones are significantly enriched in ankylosing spondylitis patients' matched synovial fluid.

Source material: synovial fluid, either unsorted or a sorted T cell fraction (not recorded which). The TCR was taken from a male donor with ankylosing spondylitis.

The CDR3: CASSLFPGGNEQFF. The CDR3 nucleotides are TGTGCCAGCAGTTTATTTCCGGGAGGCAATGAGCAGTTCTTC. The chain recombines TRBV28 with TRBJ2-1; 7 nucleotides line up with TRBD2. The CDR3 length is 14 residues. J was trimmed by 6 bases and V by 1 base; bases with no gene match: 3. Germline V gene data show CDR1 as MDHEN and CDR2 as SYDVKM.